This T cell receptor (beta chain) was found in a study of CD8 T cells in Susac syndrome. Across the study: Among the Susac syndrome patients sequenced, over five had active disease and about eight were in remission. Study-wide points: The Susac syndrome CD4+ T cell repertoires displayed no clonal expansion.

Note on this clonotype: Its specificity is not known.

V was pared by 0 bases and J by 6 bases, with 10 bases of the junction left unmatched. The CDR3 spans 18 residues. Looked up from germline, CDR1 is MGHRA and CDR2 is YSYEKL. It was negative isolation that provided the CD8+ and CD4+ T cells, whereas TEMRA cells were enriched by FACS. Random-hexamer reverse transcription was applied to roughly 0.45 to 1 ug RNA. Across 54 Vbeta and 13 Jbeta, TCR beta CDR3 was amplified with immunoSEQ multiplex PCR. TCRdb called the immunoSEQ multiplex PCR reads again in MiXCR, with one record for every CDR3 protein. This sample has roughly 140,000 distinct CDR3 sequences, with roughly 95% found just once.

The rearrangement links TRBV4-1 to TRBJ2-3; TRBD2 matches 12 bases. The sample consisted of CD4+ T cells from PBMCs. The receptor's source is a human donor with Susac syndrome. DNA for the CDR3: TGCGCCAGCAGCCAAGAACCGGCTAGCGGGGGGGCCAGGGATACGCAGTATTTT. Translating gives CASSQEPASGGARDTQYF.